This T cell receptor (beta chain) derives from a study of graft-versus-host responses after intestinal transplantation. Study at large: Transplant recipients had multivisceral, liver-intestinal, or isolated intestinal grafts.

Produced via immunoSEQ multiplex PCR; TCRdb's table is partial and in-frame only. The sample yields about 38,000 clones, less than 90% seen once. This CDR3 has 14 amino acids. Germline V gene data show CDR1 as WSHSY and CDR2 as SAAADI. The junction had 10 bases not matched to a gene; V was cut back by 8 bases and J by 7 bases. The V and J genes are TRBV10-2 and TRBJ2-7; 11 bases agree with TRBD2. The receptor comes from a human patient who received an intestinal transplant, so some T cells may come from the graft donor. The sample in question was PBMCs, obtained 1070 days after transplant. CDR3 sequence (DNA): TGCGCCAGCGGACTACTAGCGGGAGAGGGAGAGCAGTACTTC. This gives the protein CASGLLAGEGEQYF.